What follows describes a single T cell receptor (beta chain). Its matching antigen is unknown. This sample was included in a study of cytomegalovirus exposure and HLA in healthy donors. Study overall: The study's early data release held roughly 91 million unique TCRs from HLA-typed donors.

The CDR3 spans 15 residues. V lost 0 bases and J lost 7; bases outside the gene matches: 7. Findings of the study overall: TCR beta sequences reportedly predicted most subjects' HLA-A and HLA-B alleles accurately. Links to common viral pathogens appeared, in a later analysis, for several of the most significant clusters.

Both 60 Vbeta primers and 13 Jbeta primers went into the PCR. Per the study methods: Later, an analysis found about 77 million unique TCR beta chains, and about 10 million of these were shared. Assay used: immunoSEQ multiplex PCR; TCRdb lists only in-frame clones, some missing. V, J and clone size were drawn from that table, and D and trimming were deduced from the DNA. The sample carries under 150,000 clones, roughly three quarters recorded once. The receptor comes from a male donor in good health and CMV-seronegative. Sequencing was carried out using PBMCs. The chain carries TRBV23-1 and TRBJ1-2; 8 bases line up with TRBD1. TRBV23-1 has ORF status, its function being uncertain. Here the CDR3 DNA reads TGCGCCAGCAGTCAATCCCCAGGGGGCGCGATTGGCTACACCTTC. Encoded protein: CASSQSPGGAIGYTF.